These T cell receptor beta chains were read from a single sample in a study of graft-versus-host responses after intestinal transplantation. The method was immunoSEQ multiplex PCR; TCRdb's version includes in-frame clones alone and lacks a portion of them. The sample holds 90,000 to 120,000 clones, approximately 90% seen once. Their antigens are not known. The sample here was unstimulated CD4+ T cells sorted from spleen or lymph node cells, taken before transplant. The source of these receptors is a human donor who was the organ donor for an intestinal transplant. Each CDR3 is given with its conserved first and last residue. D genes are given only for firm matches. Clone size is not always given. Where it is, it says once, few, many or a class for expanded clones.

CDR3aa	CDR3nt	abundance	j_gene	v_gene	d_gene
CASSPSSGDRSNQPQHF	TGTGCCAGCTCACCATCGAGCGGCGACAGGAGCAATCAGCCCCAGCATTTT	.	TRBJ1-5	TRBV18	.
CAISEGGGIEQFF	TGTGCCATCAGTGAAGGCGGAGGGATTGAGCAGTTCTTC	.	TRBJ2-1	TRBV10-3	.
CASSIEGQRYTEAFF	TGTGCCAGTAGTATTGAGGGACAGCGTTACACTGAAGCTTTCTTT	.	TRBJ1-1	TRBV19	TRBD1
CASSVAPQAIEQYF	TGTGCCAGCAGCGTAGCCCCTCAGGCGATCGAGCAGTACTTC	.	TRBJ2-7	TRBV9	.
CASSLLLGTEAFF	TGCGCCAGCAGTTTGTTGTTGGGCACTGAAGCTTTCTTT	.	TRBJ1-1	TRBV5-1	.
CASSRLAGPQETQYF	TGTGCCAGCAGTCGACTAGCGGGGCCCCAAGAGACCCAGTACTTC	.	TRBJ2-5	TRBV7-7	TRBD2
CASSYPGQAAYEQYF	TGTGCCAGCAGTTACCCGGGACAGGCCGCCTACGAGCAGTACTTC	.	TRBJ2-7	TRBV6-6	TRBD1
CASSEFEVSSYNEQFF	TGTGCCAGCAGTGAATTTGAGGTGAGCTCCTACAATGAGCAGTTCTTC	.	TRBJ2-1	TRBV6-1	.
CASRNGQGRVETQYF	TGTGCCAGCAGGAACGGACAGGGGAGGGTAGAGACCCAGTACTTC	few	TRBJ2-5	TRBV6-5	TRBD1
CASGYDWTHEKLFF	TGTGCTAGTGGCTATGATTGGACCCATGAAAAACTGTTTTTT	.	TRBJ1-4	TRBV12-5	.
CASSTESGANVLTF	TGTGCCAGCAGTACAGAATCTGGGGCCAACGTCCTGACTTTC	.	TRBJ2-6	TRBV6-4	.
CASSFYRGLNSPLHF	TGTGCCAGCAGCTTCTACAGGGGTTTGAATTCACCCCTCCACTTT	.	TRBJ1-6	TRBV11-2	TRBD1
CARSSSYNEQFF	TGTGCCCGGTCTAGCTCCTACAATGAGCAGTTCTTC	.	TRBJ2-1	TRBV19	.
CASSRPLPPGLATDTQYF	TGTGCCAGCAGCCGACCGCTCCCACCGGGACTAGCCACAGATACGCAGTATTTT	.	TRBJ2-3	TRBV7-2	TRBD2
CASSLAYGRAYEQYF	TGCGCCAGCAGCTTGGCCTACGGGAGGGCCTACGAGCAGTACTTC	.	TRBJ2-7	TRBV10-2	TRBD2
CASALAGGYNEQFF	TGTGCTAGTGCGCTAGCGGGGGGCTACAATGAGCAGTTCTTC	.	TRBJ2-1	TRBV12-5	TRBD2
CASRRGDEQFF	TGTGCCAGCAGGAGGGGCGATGAGCAGTTCTTC	.	TRBJ2-1	TRBV9	.